This TCR beta chain emerged from a study of CD8 T cells in ankylosing spondylitis. Notes on the study in general: It was reported that disease-linked clones were significantly enriched in matched ankylosing spondylitis synovial fluid.

For TCR beta, libraries came from quantitative 5'-RACE with molecular barcodes. One entry per CDR3 protein, called by TCRdb with MiXCR from the 5' RACE reads. The table shows around 280,000 distinct CDR3 sequences, with around 19% occurring only once. This clonotype was observed a few times. Antigen: not known. Material: blood, either unsorted or a sorted T cell fraction (not recorded which). The TCR was taken from a male donor with ankylosing spondylitis or in good health (not recorded which).

CDR3 protein: CASSQRFADTQYF. CDR3 coding DNA: TGTGCCAGCAGCCAAAGATTTGCAGATACGCAGTATTTT. V and J are TRBV4-2 and TRBJ2-3, with D hard to call. The CDR3 covers 13 residues. The V and J ends lost 2 bases and 4 bases respectively, with 7 bases between them. Germline V lookup: CDR1 LGHNA, CDR2 YNFKEQ.